This is a list of T cell receptor beta chains from one sample in a study of T cells in Graves' hyperthyroidism and ophthalmopathy. TCRdb recomputed calls from the multiplex PCR reads with MiXCR, one row per CDR3 protein. The table has more than 450,000 distinct CDR3 sequences, nearly 20% seen once. Material: blood. The source is a man in his forties or fifties with Graves' ophthalmopathy. CDR3s include the opening cysteine and the closing phenylalanine or tryptophan. A D gene is named only where the DNA matches it firmly. Only part of the rows carry a size: once, few, many, or a class if the clone is expanded.

D gene | J gene | V gene | clone size | CDR3 protein | CDR3 DNA
TRBD2 | TRBJ2-1 | TRBV20-1 | - | CSVPSGNWQFF | TGCAGTGTGCCTAGCGGGAATTGGCAGTTCTTC
- | TRBJ1-2 | TRBV18 | few | CASSPPGLKSGYTF | TGTGCCAGCTCACCCCCCGGACTAAAATCCGGCTACACCTTC
TRBD1 | TRBJ1-1 | TRBV5-1 | few | CASTGTGRHTEAFF | TGCGCCAGCACGGGGACAGGGAGGCACACTGAAGCTTTCTTT
- | TRBJ2-7 | TRBV11-2 | few | CASSLSSTGLSYEQYF | TGTGCCAGCAGCTTATCTTCGACAGGCCTCTCCTACGAGCAGTACTTC
- | TRBJ2-1 | TRBV2 | many | CASSPRENEQFF | TGTGCCAGCAGTCCTCGGGAGAATGAGCAGTTCTTC
- | TRBJ1-2 | TRBV30 | many | CAWSSHYGYTF | TGTGCCTGGAGCTCGCACTATGGCTACACCTTC
- | TRBJ2-7 | TRBV12-3/TRBV12-4 | many | CASSLRSSYEQYF | TGTGCCAGCAGCTTACGGAGCTCCTACGAGCAGTACTTC
TRBD2 | TRBJ2-6 | TRBV9 | few | CASSVASGASSGANVLTF | TGTGCCAGCAGCGTAGCTAGCGGGGCAAGCTCTGGGGCCAACGTCCTGACTTTC
- | TRBJ1-2 | TRBV19 | once | CASMEQPYGYTF | TGTGCCAGTATGGAACAGCCTTATGGCTACACCTTC
- | TRBJ2-1 | TRBV7-3 | many | CASSLDPSSYNEQFF | TGTGCCAGCAGCTTAGACCCGAGCTCCTACAATGAGCAGTTCTTC
- | TRBJ2-7 | TRBV12-3/TRBV12-4 | many | CASSLGQRTDSYEQYF | TGTGCCAGCAGTTTAGGTCAAAGGACAGACTCCTACGAGCAGTACTTC
TRBD2 | TRBJ2-7 | TRBV11-2 | - | CASGYPPTGTSGRPHSYEQYF | TGTGCCAGCGGATACCCCCCTACCGGGACTAGCGGGAGACCCCACTCCTACGAGCAGTACTTC
- | TRBJ1-5 | TRBV18 | - | CASSPRSGLGNQPQHF | TGTGCCAGCTCACCACGTTCAGGGTTGGGCAATCAGCCCCAGCATTTT
- | TRBJ2-3 | TRBV7-9 | - | CASSRGLRDTRYF | TGTGCCAGCAGCCGAGGACTCCGCGATACGCGGTATTTT
- | TRBJ1-1 | TRBV5-1 | - | CASSVTDYTEAFF | TGCGCCAGCAGCGTAACAGATTACACTGAAGCTTTCTTT
- | TRBJ2-7 | TRBV7-2 | many | CASSSGLRSSYEQYF | TGTGCCAGCAGCTCGGGACTTCGGAGCTCCTACGAGCAGTACTTC
- | TRBJ2-1 | TRBV6-2/TRBV6-3 | few | CASRDRGGYNEQFF | TGTGCCAGCAGAGACAGGGGAGGGTACAATGAGCAGTTCTTC
- | TRBJ2-1 | TRBV19 | few | CASSIDFGTAYNEQFF | TGTGCCAGTAGTATAGACTTCGGGACCGCTTACAATGAGCAGTTCTTC
- | TRBJ1-2 | TRBV30 | many | CAWSAAGTVYGYTF | TGTGCCTGGAGTGCAGCCGGGACCGTGTATGGCTACACCTTC
- | TRBJ1-2 | TRBV3-1 | - | CASSQGNIIYGYTF | TGTGCCAGCAGCCAAGGCAATATCATTTATGGCTACACCTTC
- | TRBJ2-3 | TRBV28 | - | CASSLLEGGGEDTQYF | TGTGCCAGCAGTTTATTGGAGGGGGGGGGTGAAGATACGCAGTATTTT
- | TRBJ1-5 | TRBV7-8 | - | CASSPTHPGSIELNQPQHF | TGTGCCAGCAGCCCAACGCACCCGGGAAGCATTGAACTAAATCAGCCCCAGCATTTT
- | TRBJ1-5 | TRBV28 | many | CASRAFGGVGNQPQHF | TGTGCCAGCAGGGCGTTTGGGGGGGTCGGCAATCAGCCCCAGCATTTT
- | TRBJ2-5 | TRBV20-1 | - | CSARDQQGWEETQYF | TGCAGTGCTAGAGATCAGCAGGGATGGGAAGAGACCCAGTACTTC
TRBD1 | TRBJ2-7 | TRBV28 | many | CASSLPGTGFYEQYF | TGTGCCAGCAGTTTACCCGGGACAGGGTTCTACGAGCAGTACTTC
TRBD2 | TRBJ2-5 | TRBV7-8 | - | CASSSNSLAETQETQYF | TGTGCCAGCAGCTCAAACTCTCTAGCGGAGACCCAAGAGACCCAGTACTTC